These 24 T cell receptor beta chains share one sample of origin, sequenced in a study of regulatory T cells in long-lasting Graves disease. Time point described: newly diagnosed GD, antithyroid drugs for less than 3 months. Isolated PBMC RNA provided the starting material for the TCR library. Arm-PCR with iRepertoire HTBI primers amplified the CDR3 regions for these TCR beta libraries. TCRdb independently ran MiXCR on the multiplex PCR reads; one entry per CDR3 protein. This sample yields 500,000 to 700,000 distinct CDR3 sequences, of which 16% are seen a single time; around 19% belongs to the top ten. These same data were also listed under a study on T cells in Graves' hyperthyroidism and ophthalmopathy.

The sample consisted of peripheral blood mononuclear cells (PBMCs), taken at new diagnosis, from a patient treated with antithyroid drugs. These receptors all come from a woman in her 30s with Graves disease.

About this clonotype itself: Possible read error: a much larger clone is one base away. This chain connects TRBV2 to TRBJ2-7; 8 bases map to TRBD2. The CDR3 has 14 residues. Germline V gene lookup returns CDR1 SNHLY and CDR2 FYNNEI. CDR3 sequence: CAGSGIAGSYEQYF. The CDR3 DNA reads as TGTGCCGGCAGTGGGATAGCGGGATCCTACGAGCAGTACTTC.

This clonotype was seen repeatedly, ten times or more. The V gene is TRBV20-1, the J gene TRBJ2-5; the match to TRBD1 covers 7 bases. There are 13 residues in the CDR3. Germline CDR1 is DFQATT and CDR2 is SNEGSKA (reference sequence). The CDR3 DNA follows: TGCAGCGCCTTTCAGACAGGGAGAGAGACCCAGTACTTC. It yields the protein CSAFQTGRETQYF.

This clonotype has a count of ten or more. The V and J genes are TRBV6-1 and TRBJ1-2; TRBD1 matches 9 bases. V trimming: 1 base; J trimming: 1 base; junction bases outside the gene matches: 7. The CDR3 is 17 amino acids. The V gene's germline CDR1 is MNHNS and CDR2 SASEGT. The CDR3 sequence is CASSEEQGAWFNYGYTF. In DNA form, the CDR3 reads TGTGCCAGCAGTGAAGAACAGGGGGCTTGGTTTAACTATGGCTACACCTTC.

The rearrangement links TRBV18 to TRBJ2-1; TRBD2 agrees at 9 bases. J was trimmed by 6 bases and V by 5 bases; bases with no gene match: 11. Per germline, CDR1 KGHSH and CDR2 LQKENI. CDR3 size: 16 residues. The CDR3, as DNA: TGTGCCAGCTCAGCCTTAGCGGGAGATCCCGGCAATGAGCAGTTCTTC. Amino acid sequence: CASSALAGDPGNEQFF.

This clonotype was observed a handful of times. V and J are TRBV7-9 and TRBJ1-3, with no clear D. The V gene's germline CDR1 is SEHNR and CDR2 FQNEAQ (reference sequence). The CDR3 is 14 amino acids. V was pared by 0 bases and J by 4 bases, with 7 bases between. CDR3 bases: TGTGCCAGCAGCTTAGCATGGGTCGGAAACACCATATATTTT. Encoded protein: CASSLAWVGNTIYF.

The chain carries TRBV24-1 and TRBJ2-7; D is ambiguous. Trimming pared 3 bases from V and 0 bases from J, leaving 11 bases between. Germline assignment: CDR1 KGHDR and CDR2 SFDVKD. The CDR3 sequence is 15 residues long. CDR3 sequence: CATSDPKRNSYEQYF. CDR3 in DNA: TGTGCCACCAGTGATCCCAAACGAAACTCCTACGAGCAGTACTTC.

This clonotype was seen repeatedly, ten times or more. The rearrangement joins TRBV20-1 to TRBJ1-1; no firm D call. Trimming took 3 bases from V and 7 from J, leaving 12 bases between them. Per the germline V gene, CDR1 is DFQATT and CDR2 is SNEGSKA (reference sequence). The CDR3 is 12 amino acids. CDR3: CSASGLTLEAFF. The CDR3 DNA is TGCAGTGCTAGTGGCCTCACGCTTGAAGCTTTCTTT.

This chain links TRBV30 with TRBJ1-5; D call uncertain. V lost 4 bases and J 4 bases, leaving 11 bases between the germline ends. Germline CDR1 GTSNPN, CDR2 SVGIG (reference sequence). The length of the CDR3 is 13 residues. The CDR3 DNA is TGTGCCTGGAACCAGGACCTAAATCAGCCCCAGCATTTT. As protein: CAWNQDLNQPQHF.

CDR3 DNA sequence: TGCAGCGTCAGGACAGACTACGAGCAGTACTTC. This gives the protein CSVRTDYEQYF. The chain is built from TRBV29-1 and TRBJ2-7; possible D gene TRBD1, 6 bases. The CDR3 consists of 11 residues. Between the trimmed V and J ends, which lost 6 bases and 3 bases, there was a span of 9 bases. CDR1 SQVTM and CDR2 ANQGSEA come from the germline V gene.

To note about this clonotype: A read error is likely here: a far larger clone is one base away. The chain couples TRBV7-9 to TRBJ1-1; no clear D gene. The CDR3 covers 14 residues. Germline assignment: CDR1 SEHNR and CDR2 FQNEAQ (reference sequence). CDR3 nucleotide sequence: TGTGCCAGCAGCTTAGGAGGCATAAACACTGAAGTTTTCTTT. Amino acids: CASSLGGINTEVFF.

The chain is built from TRBV27 and TRBJ2-7; perhaps TRBD1 as D (5 bases). V lost 2 bases to trimming and J lost 1 base, with 12 bases between them. This CDR3 comprises 15 residues. The germline gives CDR1 MNHEY, CDR2 SMNVEV (reference sequence). The DNA of the CDR3 is TGTGCCAGCAGTTTAGGGGCAGGGCTTTCCTACGAGCAGTACTTC. It yields the protein CASSLGAGLSYEQYF.

This rearrangement joins TRBV4-1 to TRBJ2-7; maybe TRBD2 (6 bases). V lost 4 bases to trimming and J lost 6 bases, with 10 bases between them. The CDR3 has 12 amino acids. Per the germline V gene, CDR1 is MGHRA and CDR2 is YSYEKL. This CDR3 is CASSPEGLEQYF. CDR3 coding DNA: TGCGCCAGCAGCCCGGAGGGCCTCGAGCAGTACTTC.

This clonotype showed up many times. The V call is TRBV3-1, the J call TRBJ1-2, with D hard to call. The germline gives CDR1 LGHDT, CDR2 YNNKEL (reference sequence). Trimming cost V 0 bases and J 8 bases, with 7 bases left between them. This CDR3 contains 12 residues. The chain's CDR3 is CASSQDEGGYTF. The CDR3 DNA follows: TGTGCCAGCAGCCAAGATGAGGGCGGCTACACCTTC.

V gene TRBV5-4 combines with J gene TRBJ2-6, with D hard to call. CDR1 and CDR2 (germline): SGHNT, YYREEE (reference sequence). Deletions cut 0 bases from V and 0 bases from J, with 7 bases between. This CDR3 is 16 amino acids long. The CDR3 DNA reads as TGTGCCAGCAGCTTGGATGGGCGCTCTGGGGCCAACGTCCTGACTTTC. It yields the protein CASSLDGRSGANVLTF.

The rearrangement joins TRBV19 to TRBJ2-5, with D perhaps matching TRBD2 (5 bases). Trimming cost V 6 bases and J 4 bases, with 15 bases left between them. The CDR3 has 14 residues. Germline CDR1 LNHDA, CDR2 SQIVND (reference sequence). The CDR3 nucleotides are TGTGCCAGTAGCCAAAAGACAAGCGGAGAGACCCAGTACTTC. It is translated as CASSQKTSGETQYF. Together with reference TRBV19 and TRBJ2-5, the CDR3 gives the full variable domain: DGGITQSPKYLFRKEGQNVTLSCEQNLNHDAMYWYRQDPGQGLRLIYYSQIVNDFQKGDIAEGYSVSREKKESFPLTVTSAQKNPTAFYLCASSQKTSGETQYFGPGTRLLVL.

This sequence joins TRBV5-1 and TRBJ2-6; unclear D gene. Germline V lookup: CDR1 SGHRS, CDR2 YFSETQ. This CDR3 spans 16 amino acids. The germline V and J ends were trimmed by 0 bases and 0 bases, with 7 bases remaining between them. This CDR3 reads CASSLASASGANVLTF. CDR3 nucleotide sequence: TGCGCCAGCAGCTTGGCGTCAGCCTCTGGGGCCAACGTCCTGACTTTC.

This clonotype was counted at least ten times. This chain connects TRBV6-5 to TRBJ1-1; D gene unclear. With 4 bases removed from V and 1 base from J, the gap between germline ends came to 19 bases. CDR3 length: 17 residues. Germline V gene lookup returns CDR1 MNHEY and CDR2 SVGAGI. The CDR3 bases are TGTGCCAGCAGTTTGGTTATGCGGTCGACTAGGAACACTGAAGCTTTCTTT. Its protein is CASSLVMRSTRNTEAFF.

This clonotype was detected many times. The V gene is TRBV2, the J gene TRBJ1-1; D perhaps matches TRBD1 (5 bases). CDR3 length: 15 amino acids. Trimming removed 5 bases from V and 4 bases from J, with 17 bases in between. Germline-derived CDR1 and CDR2 are SNHLY and FYNNEI. DNA for the CDR3: TGTGCCAGCAGTCCCCGAGGGGCACCGGGCACTGAAGCTTTCTTT. Translation gives CASSPRGAPGTEAFF.

In DNA form, the CDR3 reads TGCGCCAGCAGCCAAGGTAGCGGGAGCTCCTACGAGCAGTACTTC. It yields the protein CASSQGSGSSYEQYF. The genes are TRBV4-1 and TRBJ2-7, with 9 bases aligning to TRBD2. The CDR3 covers 15 residues. Germline-derived CDR1 and CDR2 are MGHRA and YSYEKL. J lost 0 bases, V lost 1 base, and 1 base had no gene match.

In this sample, this clonotype turned up many times. The V call is TRBV29-1, the J call TRBJ2-1; 9 bases match TRBD1. The CDR3 covers 13 residues. Trimming at V came to 7 bases and at J to 12 bases, leaving 13 bases not matched to a gene. Germline V gives CDR1 SQVTM, CDR2 ANQGSEA. CDR3 in DNA: TGCAGCGGGGCCGGGACAGGGAATTTAGGGCAGTTCTTC. This sequence encodes CSGAGTGNLGQFF.

This clonotype was counted ten times or more. The chain employs TRBV6-1 and TRBJ2-7, with D possibly called TRBD1 or TRBD2 (6 bases each). In germline, CDR1 is MNHNS, CDR2 SASEGT. V was trimmed by 5 bases and J by 6 bases, leaving 17 bases between them. This CDR3 is 14 amino acids long. In nucleotides, the CDR3 is TGTGCCAGCAGTACCCTGAGGAAGGGGGGCGAGCAGTACTTC. Residues: CASSTLRKGGEQYF.

A note on this clonotype: Just one base apart from a much larger clone, this may be a read error. The chain carries TRBV6-5 and TRBJ2-1, with D possibly matching TRBD2 (6 bases). The CDR3 has 16 amino acids. Germline V gives CDR1 MNHEY, CDR2 SVGAGI. Trimming removed 0 bases from V and 7 bases from J, with 16 bases in between. CDR3 DNA: TGTGCCAGCAGTTACTCTTTATCTGGCGGGAAAAATGAGCAGTTCTTC. Translation gives CASSYSLSGGKNEQFF.

This clonotype was counted many times. This chain connects TRBV6-1 to TRBJ2-7; D perhaps matches TRBD1 (5 bases). V gave up 3 bases and J gave up 2 bases, with 11 bases separating them. This CDR3 region has 14 residues. Germline loops: CDR1 MNHNS, CDR2 SASEGT. In DNA, the CDR3 is TGTGCCAGCAGTGAGATGACAGCTACCTACGAGCAGTACTTC. Encoded protein: CASSEMTATYEQYF.

This clonotype was counted ten times or more. CDR3 loop: CASSLRTGRQPQHF. The CDR3 DNA sequence: TGTGCCAGCAGCCTTCGGACAGGGAGACAGCCCCAGCATTTT. This chain connects TRBV7-8 to TRBJ1-5; the match to TRBD1 covers 8 bases. The V segment lost 5 bases and the J segment 7 bases; nucleotides outside the gene matches: 7. CDR1 SGHVS and CDR2 FQNEAQ come from the germline V gene. The CDR3 has 14 residues.